This note documents a single T cell receptor (beta chain) sequence. What it binds is unknown. It was with unique molecular identifiers that the TCRbeta library was prepared. One entry per CDR3 protein results from TCRdb running MiXCR on the PCR reads. The sample lists around 440,000 distinct CDR3 sequences, 10% to 13% occurring once. The sample is drawn from a study of T-cell reconstitution after alpha-beta-depleted transplantation in children. General study points: A year post-transplant, T-cell counts and diversity derived mostly from newly produced T cells. Alpha-beta T cells present about two months after transplant were reported to originate from several hundred expanded graft clones. Where some patients showed high TCRbeta diversity at day 60, it came from recipient T cells and thymic progenitors that had survived.

The V gene's germline CDR1 is WNHNN and CDR2 SYGVQD (reference sequence). V was cut by 4 bases and J by 0 bases, with 6 bases left in between. The CDR3 sequence is 14 residues long. Source: PBMCs, taken before TCRalphabeta/CD19-depleted stem cell transplant. This clonotype originated in a child aged 2 to 10 with inherited bone marrow failure, due to receive a stem cell transplant. V gene TRBV10-1 combines with J gene TRBJ2-2; no clear D gene. The CDR3 coding sequence is TGCGCCAGCAGTGTCTGGGCGAACACCGGGGAGCTGTTTTTT. Its translation is CASSVWANTGELFF.